Listed here are 19 T cell receptor beta chains from one sample, sequenced in a study of shared clonotypes between healthy human individuals. Clones were sequenced by immunoSEQ multiplex PCR, and TCRdb holds only the in-frame ones, with some missing. Here the sample spans a few million clones, around 90% being singletons. The specimen sequenced was naive CD4+ T cells from PBMCs. Subset in this sample: CD45RA+ positively selected. The receptors were gathered from a man younger than 35 in good health. Some clones in this sample may be carry-over from other donors' samples.

The genes are TRBV2 and TRBJ1-2; the D is unclear. V was shortened by 7 bases and J by 3 bases, with 12 bases between the two germline ends. The germline gives CDR1 SNHLY, CDR2 FYNNEI. The CDR3 covers 13 residues. This CDR3 reads CASIQLVDYGYTF. The CDR3 region has the DNA TGTGCCAGCATTCAACTGGTGGACTATGGCTACACCTTC.

The CDR3 sequence is CASTLGWGGTDTQYF. The CDR3, as DNA: TGTGCCAGCACCCTCGGCTGGGGTGGCACAGATACGCAGTATTTT. The rearrangement links TRBV9 to TRBJ2-3; D remains ambiguous. This CDR3 has 15 amino acids. V lost 6 bases and J lost 1, with 15 bases in between. Per germline, CDR1 SGDLS and CDR2 YYNGEE. Full variable domain (remainder filled in from reference TRBV9 and TRBJ2-3): DSGVTQTPKHLITATGQRVTLRCSPRSGDLSVYWYQQSLDQGLQFLIQYYNGEERAKGNILERFSAQQFPDLHSELNLSSLELGDSALYFCASTLGWGGTDTQYFGPGTRLTVL.

The V gene is TRBV5-8, the J gene TRBJ2-7; TRBD1 matches 8 bases. Germline V gives CDR1 SGHTS, CDR2 YDEGEE. The V and J ends lost 4 bases and 2 bases, in that order; junction bases with no gene match: 8. This CDR3 region has 15 residues. CDR3 nucleotide sequence: TGTGCCAGCAGCACCGGACAGGGAAGACCCTACGAGCAGTACTTC. It translates to CASSTGQGRPYEQYF.

J is TRBJ2-1 and V is TRBV5-1, with TRBD2 matching 14 bases. Trimming at V came to 5 bases and at J to 4 bases, leaving 5 bases not matched to a gene. The length of the CDR3 is 16 residues. The germline V gene encodes CDR1 SGHRS and CDR2 YFSETQ. Here the CDR3 DNA reads TGCGCCAGCAGAAGGGGACTAGCGGGAGAATACAATGAGCAGTTCTTC. It yields the protein CASRRGLAGEYNEQFF.

This chain uses TRBV12-5 with TRBJ1-2; the D gene is possibly TRBD1 (5 bases). The ends were cut back, 0 bases at V and 0 bases at J, with 14 bases in the middle. Per germline, CDR1 LGHNT and CDR2 FRNRAP. The CDR3 sequence is 17 residues long. DNA for the CDR3: TGTGCTAGTGGTTTGGTACCCGCTTCGACAGCTAACTATGGCTACACCTTC. Its translation is CASGLVPASTANYGYTF.

The count of this clone is one. The V and J genes are TRBV5-4 and TRBJ2-7, with D maybe TRBD1 (6 bases). Between the trimmed V and J ends, which lost 1 base and 5 bases, there was a span of 10 bases. The CDR3 runs 13 residues. CDR1 and CDR2 from the germline V gene are SGHNT and YYREEE (reference sequence). CDR3 DNA: TGTGCCAGCAGCTTGAACAGGGTCCACGAGCAGTACTTC. Translated: CASSLNRVHEQYF.

V and J are TRBV10-3 and TRBJ1-1, with D maybe TRBD1 (5 bases). Germline V lookup: CDR1 ENHRY, CDR2 SYGVKD. The ends were cut back, 4 bases at V and 4 bases at J, with 13 bases in the middle. The CDR3 contains 14 residues. DNA for the CDR3: TGTGCCATCAGTGTCGGGGGAGACAGCACTGAAGCTTTCTTT. Translated, it gives CAISVGGDSTEAFF.

The CDR3 region is CASSLTRGATEAFF. In nucleotides, the CDR3 is TGTGCCAGCAGCTTAACACGGGGTGCCACTGAAGCTTTCTTT. The rearrangement links TRBV7-3 to TRBJ1-1; D unresolved. Germline V gene data show CDR1 as SGHTA and CDR2 as FQGTGA. V lost 0 bases and J lost 4, with 9 bases in between. The CDR3 runs to 14 residues.

The V call is TRBV10-3, the J call TRBJ2-1; D possibly corresponds to TRBD2 (6 bases). This CDR3 has 15 amino acids. Trimming removed 3 bases from V and 2 bases from J, with 11 bases in between. Germline assignment: CDR1 ENHRY and CDR2 SYGVKD. The CDR3 coding sequence is TGTGCCATCAGTGACAAAGCGGGTGCCTACAATGAGCAGTTCTTC. Protein sequence: CAISDKAGAYNEQFF.

The rearrangement links TRBV4-3 to TRBJ2-1; 9 nucleotides match TRBD2. Germline CDR1 and CDR2: LGHNA and YSLEER. J gave up 2 bases and V 4 bases, and 3 bases lay outside the gene matches. This CDR3 is built from 15 residues. The CDR3, as DNA: TGCGCCAGCAGCCCTAGCGGGACCGCCTACAATGAGCAGTTCTTC. Its protein product is CASSPSGTAYNEQFF.

This rearrangement joins TRBV18 to TRBJ2-7; 10 nucleotides line up with TRBD1. Germline CDR1 KGHSH, CDR2 LQKENI. The CDR3 extends over 15 amino acids. V trimming: 4 bases; J trimming: 5 bases; junction bases outside the gene matches: 8. CDR3 sequence: CASSRGTGAKNEQYF. The CDR3 bases are TGTGCCAGCTCACGAGGGACAGGGGCGAAAAACGAGCAGTACTTC.

The V call is TRBV30, the J call TRBJ1-3; 11 bases fit TRBD1. Germline V gene sequence: CDR1 GTSNPN, CDR2 SVGIG (reference sequence). J was trimmed by 1 base and V by 2 bases; bases with no gene match: 1. CDR3 length equals 15 residues. CDR3 coding DNA: TGTGCCTGGAGTAGGGACAGGGGGTCTGGAAACACCATATATTTT. It codes for CAWSRDRGSGNTIYF.

This CDR3 is CAWSGGWAFETQYF. CDR3 DNA: TGTGCCTGGAGTGGGGGATGGGCGTTTGAGACCCAGTACTTC. The chain joins TRBV30 to TRBJ2-5, with D uncertain. V was trimmed by 1 base and J by 5 bases, leaving 14 bases between them. The CDR3 loop spans 14 amino acids. The germline V gene encodes CDR1 GTSNPN and CDR2 SVGIG (reference sequence).

The chain combines TRBV19 with TRBJ2-5; D might be TRBD1 or TRBD2, each matching 6 bases. V lost 6 bases to trimming and J lost 5 bases, with 28 bases between them. Germline lookup yields CDR1 LNHDA and CDR2 SQIVND (reference sequence). CDR3 length: 18 residues. CDR3 DNA sequence: TGTGCCAGTAGCCCCCGTGACCGGACAGCGGGTGGAGGCGAGACCCAGTACTTC. This sequence encodes CASSPRDRTAGGGETQYF. Full variable domain (outside the CDR3, taken from reference TRBV19 and TRBJ2-5): DGGITQSPKYLFRKEGQNVTLSCEQNLNHDAMYWYRQDPGQGLRLIYYSQIVNDFQKGDIAEGYSVSREKKESFPLTVTSAQKNPTAFYLCASSPRDRTAGGGETQYFGPGTRLLVL.

This chain connects TRBV15 to TRBJ2-2, with TRBD1 matching 7 bases. V lost 1 base, J lost 5 bases, and 10 bases stayed unmatched. CDR3 size: 17 residues. The germline V gene has CDR1 LNHNV and CDR2 YYDKDF (reference sequence). The CDR3 sequence: CATSRGSGQTFTGELFF. In nucleotides, the CDR3 is TGTGCCACCAGCAGAGGCTCGGGACAGACCTTTACCGGGGAGCTGTTTTTT.

The rearrangement joins TRBV7-9 to TRBJ2-3; D not resolved. The CDR3 spans 11 residues. Looked up from germline, CDR1 is SEHNR and CDR2 is FQNEAQ (reference sequence). With 4 bases removed from V and 13 bases from J, the gap between germline ends came to 12 bases. CDR3 protein: CASSSPGQEYF. CDR3 DNA sequence: TGTGCCAGCAGCTCCCCGGGCCAGGAGTATTTT.

The chain links TRBV2 to TRBJ2-4; D is perhaps TRBD1 or TRBD2 (5 bases each). Germline loops: CDR1 SNHLY, CDR2 FYNNEI. The ends were cut back, 2 bases at V and 0 bases at J, with 14 bases in the middle. This CDR3 has 17 residues. The CDR3 sequence: CASSEWGFGLAKNIQYF. DNA for the CDR3: TGTGCCAGCAGTGAATGGGGGTTTGGCCTAGCCAAAAACATTCAGTACTTC.

The genes are TRBV7-9 and TRBJ2-1, with D hard to call. Germline values: CDR1 SEHNR, CDR2 FQNEAQ (reference sequence). The length of the CDR3 is 14 residues. Between the trimmed V and J ends, which lost 5 bases and 7 bases, there was a span of 15 bases. As DNA, the CDR3 is TGTGCCAGCAGCCCCCCAAGGGTCGGGAATGAGCAGTTCTTC. It is translated as CASSPPRVGNEQFF.

This chain uses TRBV9 with TRBJ2-5, with TRBD2 matching 8 bases. The V gene's germline CDR1 is SGDLS and CDR2 YYNGEE. J gave up 2 bases and V 0 bases, and 6 bases lay outside the gene matches. CDR3 length: 16 amino acids. The CDR3 reads CASSVVGGALQETQYF. The CDR3 bases are TGTGCCAGCAGCGTAGTCGGGGGGGCCCTTCAAGAGACCCAGTACTTC.